This is a list of T cell receptor beta chains from one sample in a study of shared clonotypes between healthy human individuals. Libraries were prepared by immunoSEQ multiplex PCR; TCRdb keeps only in-frame clonotypes and omits some of them. The sample shows fewer than 550,000 clones, 75% to 80% of them seen only once. Sequenced: PBMCs. These receptors originate from a woman between 40 and 55 years old in good health. Some clones in this sample may be carry-over from other donors' samples. Both conserved end residues are part of each CDR3. D genes are given only for firm matches. The size of a clone is reported for some rows only, either as once, few or many, or as a class for expanded clones.

V gene: TRBV5-1
J gene: TRBJ1-1
clone size: few
D gene: NA
CDR3 protein: CASRSSTGVLIKVKNTEAFF
CDR3 DNA: TGCGCCAGCAGGTCCTCAACTGGGGTCCTAATCAAAGTTAAGAACACTGAAGCTTTCTTT

V gene: TRBV27
J gene: TRBJ2-1
clone size: few
D gene: TRBD1
CDR3 protein: CASTRTGLLVHEQFF
CDR3 DNA: TGTGCCAGCACCAGGACAGGACTTTTGGTTCATGAGCAGTTCTTC

V gene: TRBV11-3
J gene: TRBJ2-2
clone size: NA
D gene: NA
CDR3 protein: CASSRLSNTGELFF
CDR3 DNA: TGTGCCAGCAGCCGATTATCGAACACCGGGGAGCTGTTTTTT

V gene: TRBV6-1
J gene: TRBJ1-2
clone size: NA
D gene: NA
CDR3 protein: CASSDGPYGYTF
CDR3 DNA: TGTGCCAGCAGTGACGGACCGTATGGCTACACCTTC

V gene: TRBV6-1
J gene: TRBJ1-1
clone size: NA
D gene: NA
CDR3 protein: CASSEAAPGQGYTEAFF
CDR3 DNA: TGTGCCAGCAGTGAAGCGGCCCCGGGGCAGGGCTACACTGAAGCTTTCTTT

V gene: TRBV7-2
J gene: TRBJ2-1
clone size: NA
D gene: NA
CDR3 protein: CASSKGRGGNSNEQFF
CDR3 DNA: TGTGCCAGCAGCAAGGGACGTGGGGGGAATAGCAATGAGCAGTTCTTC

V gene: TRBV27
J gene: TRBJ1-6
clone size: few
D gene: NA
CDR3 protein: CASRWSPGANSPLHF
CDR3 DNA: TGTGCCAGCCGATGGAGCCCGGGGGCAAATTCACCCCTCCACTTT

V gene: TRBV2
J gene: TRBJ2-5
clone size: NA
D gene: TRBD1
CDR3 protein: CASSVQGVQETQYF
CDR3 DNA: TGTGCCAGCAGTGTTCAGGGGGTCCAAGAGACCCAGTACTTC

V gene: TRBV2
J gene: TRBJ2-3
clone size: NA
D gene: TRBD2
CDR3 protein: CASRELAGGGDTQYF
CDR3 DNA: TGTGCCAGCAGAGAACTAGCGGGGGGAGGAGATACGCAGTATTTT

V gene: TRBV28
J gene: TRBJ2-1
clone size: NA
D gene: NA
CDR3 protein: CASINLRGQSYNEQFF
CDR3 DNA: TGTGCCAGCATTAATCTGCGGGGCCAGAGCTACAATGAGCAGTTCTTC

V gene: TRBV27
J gene: TRBJ2-2
clone size: NA
D gene: NA
CDR3 protein: CASSPGQNTGELFF
CDR3 DNA: TGTGCCAGCAGCCCGGGACAGAACACCGGGGAGCTGTTTTTT

V gene: TRBV19
J gene: TRBJ2-1
clone size: NA
D gene: NA
CDR3 protein: CASSMNSYNEQFF
CDR3 DNA: TGTGCCAGTAGTATGAACAGCTACAATGAGCAGTTCTTC

V gene: TRBV9
J gene: TRBJ2-4
clone size: few
D gene: TRBD2
CDR3 protein: CASSVLPSGAQNIQYF
CDR3 DNA: TGTGCCAGCAGCGTCCTCCCTAGCGGGGCTCAAAACATTCAGTACTTC

V gene: TRBV30
J gene: TRBJ1-2
clone size: NA
D gene: NA
CDR3 protein: CAWGELGDYGYTF
CDR3 DNA: TGTGCCTGGGGGGAACTTGGGGACTATGGCTACACCTTC

V gene: TRBV28
J gene: TRBJ1-5
clone size: NA
D gene: TRBD1
CDR3 protein: CASSPTGGGQPQHF
CDR3 DNA: TGTGCCAGCAGTCCGACAGGGGGCGGACAGCCCCAGCATTTT

V gene: TRBV7-2
J gene: TRBJ2-7
clone size: few
D gene: NA
CDR3 protein: CASSPGPTTYEQYF
CDR3 DNA: TGTGCCAGCAGCCCCGGGCCGACTACCTACGAGCAGTACTTC

V gene: TRBV4-3
J gene: TRBJ1-2
clone size: NA
D gene: NA
CDR3 protein: CASSQGTGTPGYTF
CDR3 DNA: TGCGCCAGCAGCCAAGGTACAGGGACCCCTGGCTACACCTTC

V gene: TRBV4-1
J gene: TRBJ2-7
clone size: NA
D gene: TRBD2
CDR3 protein: CASSQDLSGRHYEQYF
CDR3 DNA: TGCGCCAGCAGCCAAGATCTTAGCGGGCGACACTACGAGCAGTACTTC

V gene: TRBV5-1
J gene: TRBJ1-2
clone size: NA
D gene: NA
CDR3 protein: CASSVRDENGYTF
CDR3 DNA: TGCGCCAGCAGCGTCCGGGACGAAAATGGCTACACCTTC

V gene: TRBV10-1
J gene: TRBJ2-6
clone size: NA
D gene: NA
CDR3 protein: CASSHLLRSQSRANVLTF
CDR3 DNA: TGCGCCAGCAGTCATCTCTTAAGATCACAAAGTCGGGCCAACGTCCTGACTTTC

V gene: TRBV5-1
J gene: TRBJ2-2
clone size: NA
D gene: NA
CDR3 protein: CASSRDSPRTGELFF
CDR3 DNA: TGCGCCAGCAGCCGGGACTCACCTAGAACTGGGGAGCTGTTTTTT

V gene: TRBV7-2
J gene: TRBJ2-1
clone size: NA
D gene: TRBD2
CDR3 protein: CASSSLGLAEGDEQFF
CDR3 DNA: TGTGCCAGCAGCTCACTGGGACTAGCGGAGGGGGATGAGCAGTTCTTC

V gene: TRBV6-6
J gene: TRBJ2-2
clone size: NA
D gene: TRBD1
CDR3 protein: CASSRNRGPGELFF
CDR3 DNA: TGTGCCAGCAGTAGAAACAGGGGGCCCGGGGAGCTGTTTTTT

V gene: TRBV5-1
J gene: TRBJ1-1
clone size: NA
D gene: NA
CDR3 protein: CASSLGRSQNTEAFF
CDR3 DNA: TGCGCCAGCAGCTTAGGGCGAAGTCAAAACACTGAAGCTTTCTTT

V gene: TRBV5-1
J gene: TRBJ2-5
clone size: NA
D gene: NA
CDR3 protein: CASSKTSQETQYF
CDR3 DNA: TGCGCCAGCAGCAAGACTAGCCAAGAGACCCAGTACTTC

V gene: TRBV5-1
J gene: TRBJ2-1
clone size: NA
D gene: TRBD2
CDR3 protein: CASSLGRAGGSPNEQFF
CDR3 DNA: TGCGCCAGCAGCTTGGGACGCGCGGGAGGGTCCCCCAATGAGCAGTTCTTC

V gene: TRBV28
J gene: TRBJ2-6
clone size: NA
D gene: NA
CDR3 protein: CASSLMVGVGANVLTF
CDR3 DNA: TGTGCCAGCAGTTTAATGGTTGGGGTTGGGGCCAACGTCCTGACTTTC

V gene: TRBV2
J gene: TRBJ2-2
clone size: NA
D gene: TRBD2
CDR3 protein: CASGSGRNTGELFF
CDR3 DNA: TGTGCCAGCGGGAGCGGGAGGAACACCGGGGAGCTGTTTTTT

V gene: TRBV7-2
J gene: TRBJ2-7
clone size: once
D gene: NA
CDR3 protein: CASSSRDGSYEQYF
CDR3 DNA: TGTGCCAGCAGCTCCCGGGACGGCTCCTACGAGCAGTACTTC

V gene: TRBV10-2
J gene: TRBJ2-7
clone size: NA
D gene: NA
CDR3 protein: CATIPGRNSYEQYF
CDR3 DNA: TGCGCCACTATCCCGGGACGGAACTCCTACGAGCAGTACTTC

V gene: TRBV5-1
J gene: TRBJ1-4
clone size: NA
D gene: TRBD1
CDR3 protein: CASSLGGVEKLFF
CDR3 DNA: TGCGCCAGCAGCCTAGGGGGCGTTGAAAAACTGTTTTTT

V gene: TRBV7-9
J gene: TRBJ1-2
clone size: NA
D gene: NA
CDR3 protein: CASSPGGANYGYTF
CDR3 DNA: TGTGCCAGCAGCCCTGGGGGCGCGAACTATGGCTACACCTTC

V gene: TRBV19
J gene: TRBJ2-7
clone size: NA
D gene: NA
CDR3 protein: CASSISFSYEQYF
CDR3 DNA: TGTGCCAGTAGTATTTCATTCTCCTACGAGCAGTACTTC

V gene: TRBV6-5
J gene: TRBJ2-2
clone size: once
D gene: NA
CDR3 protein: CASSYRSRTGELFF
CDR3 DNA: TGTGCCAGCAGTTATAGATCGAGAACCGGGGAGCTGTTTTTT

V gene: TRBV28
J gene: TRBJ1-1
clone size: few
D gene: NA
CDR3 protein: CASNGQNTEAFF
CDR3 DNA: TGTGCCAGCAATGGGCAGAACACTGAAGCTTTCTTT

V gene: TRBV4-3
J gene: TRBJ2-3
clone size: NA
D gene: NA
CDR3 protein: CASSQSITDTQYF
CDR3 DNA: TGCGCCAGCAGCCAATCGATCACAGATACGCAGTATTTT

V gene: TRBV7-8
J gene: TRBJ2-7
clone size: NA
D gene: TRBD1
CDR3 protein: CASSLGQGARGEQYF
CDR3 DNA: TGTGCCAGCAGCTTAGGTCAGGGGGCGCGTGGGGAGCAGTACTTC

V gene: TRBV5-1
J gene: TRBJ1-3
clone size: once
D gene: TRBD1
CDR3 protein: CASSPGQGEPTIYF
CDR3 DNA: TGCGCCAGCAGCCCTGGACAGGGTGAACCCACCATATATTTT

V gene: TRBV2
J gene: TRBJ2-3
clone size: many
D gene: TRBD2
CDR3 protein: CASRGPSGSHTQYF
CDR3 DNA: TGTGCCAGCAGGGGACCTAGCGGTAGTCATACGCAGTATTTT

V gene: TRBV6-6
J gene: TRBJ2-3
clone size: NA
D gene: TRBD1
CDR3 protein: CASSYPRQGLADTQYF
CDR3 DNA: TGTGCCAGCAGTTACCCCCGACAGGGTTTGGCAGATACGCAGTATTTT

V gene: TRBV7-2
J gene: TRBJ2-1
clone size: once
D gene: TRBD2
CDR3 protein: CASSHPGAGSVNEQFF
CDR3 DNA: TGTGCCAGCAGCCACCCGGGAGCGGGGAGCGTCAATGAGCAGTTCTTC

V gene: TRBV4-2
J gene: TRBJ2-2
clone size: NA
D gene: NA
CDR3 protein: CASSQVGAGNTGELFF
CDR3 DNA: TGTGCCAGCAGCCAAGTGGGGGCAGGGAACACCGGGGAGCTGTTTTTT

V gene: TRBV28
J gene: TRBJ1-1
clone size: NA
D gene: TRBD1
CDR3 protein: CASSLSGVRVRGHTEAFF
CDR3 DNA: TGTGCCAGCAGTTTATCTGGGGTACGTGTCAGGGGGCACACTGAAGCTTTCTTT

V gene: TRBV7-2
J gene: TRBJ2-7
clone size: NA
D gene: TRBD2
CDR3 protein: CASSSRLAGVSYEQYF
CDR3 DNA: TGTGCCAGCAGCTCGCGACTAGCGGGAGTCTCCTACGAGCAGTACTTC

V gene: TRBV5-4
J gene: TRBJ2-3
clone size: NA
D gene: TRBD2
CDR3 protein: CASSSPGLAGVSTDTQYF
CDR3 DNA: TGTGCCAGCAGCTCGCCCGGACTAGCGGGAGTAAGCACAGATACGCAGTATTTT

V gene: TRBV2
J gene: TRBJ2-1
clone size: NA
D gene: TRBD2
CDR3 protein: CASSTSGLAPNEQFF
CDR3 DNA: TGTGCCAGCAGTACCTCGGGACTAGCGCCCAATGAGCAGTTCTTC

V gene: TRBV10-2
J gene: TRBJ1-3
clone size: NA
D gene: TRBD1
CDR3 protein: CASSGGQGAGNTIYF
CDR3 DNA: TGCGCCAGCAGTGGGGGACAGGGGGCTGGAAACACCATATATTTT

V gene: TRBV19
J gene: TRBJ1-5
clone size: NA
D gene: TRBD1
CDR3 protein: CASSLTGTGLGSNQPQHF
CDR3 DNA: TGTGCCAGTAGTCTCACCGGGACAGGGTTAGGTAGCAATCAGCCCCAGCATTTT